The clone carrying this T cell receptor beta chain appeared a single time. Antigen: not known. This record belongs to a study of OX40 agonist ivuxolimab in advanced cancers. Findings and limits, study-wide: The authors did not determine the antigen specificity of the expanded peripheral T cells.

Produced via immunoSEQ multiplex PCR; TCRdb's table is partial and in-frame only. The repertoire holds 60,000 to 75,000 clones, with around 90% as singletons. Sequencing was performed on CD4+ or CD8+ T cells sorted from blood, taken in a trial of the OX40 agonist ivuxolimab. The clonotype comes from an adult with an advanced solid tumor such as melanoma, head and neck, liver or kidney cancer.

CDR3 region: CASSSLKGGISKTQHF. DNA for the CDR3: TGTGCCAGCTCATCATTAAAGGGAGGAATTTCAAAAACCCAGCATTTT. The chain couples TRBV18 to TRBJ1-5; D not resolved. Germline V CDR1 and CDR2: KGHSH, LQKENI. The CDR3 spans 16 residues. V lost 5 bases to trimming and J lost 11 bases, with 25 bases between them.